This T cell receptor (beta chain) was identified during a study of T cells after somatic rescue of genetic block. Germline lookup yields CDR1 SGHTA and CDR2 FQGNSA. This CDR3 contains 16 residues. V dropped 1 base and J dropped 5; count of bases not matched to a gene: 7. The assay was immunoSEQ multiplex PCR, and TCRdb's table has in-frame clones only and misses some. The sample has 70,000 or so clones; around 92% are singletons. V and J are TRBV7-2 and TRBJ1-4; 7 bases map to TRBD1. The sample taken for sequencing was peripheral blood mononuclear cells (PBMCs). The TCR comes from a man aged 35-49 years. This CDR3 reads CASSLGGGQINEKLFF. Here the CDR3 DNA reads TGTGCCAGCAGCTTAGGAGGGGGACAGATAAATGAAAAACTGTTTTTT.